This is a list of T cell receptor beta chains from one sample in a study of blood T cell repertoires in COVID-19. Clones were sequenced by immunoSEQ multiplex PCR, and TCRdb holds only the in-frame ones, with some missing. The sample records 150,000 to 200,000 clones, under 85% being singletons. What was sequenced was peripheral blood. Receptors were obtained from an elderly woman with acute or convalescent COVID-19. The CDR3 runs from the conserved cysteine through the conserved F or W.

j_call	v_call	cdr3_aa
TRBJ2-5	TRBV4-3	CASSQGDSQETQYF
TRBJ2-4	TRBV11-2	CASRPGGLAKNIQYF
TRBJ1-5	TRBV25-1	CASSGSGSRPQHF
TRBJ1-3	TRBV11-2	CASSLDRVAGNTIYF
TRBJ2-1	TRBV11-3	CASSLGGLGNEQFF
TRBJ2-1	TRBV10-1	CASSARGARYEQFF
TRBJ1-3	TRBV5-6	CASSYPTGSENTIYF
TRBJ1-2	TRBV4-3	CASSQDRTVNYGYTF
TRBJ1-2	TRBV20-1	CSASVNEVLGYTF
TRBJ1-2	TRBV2	CASRRPDGYTF
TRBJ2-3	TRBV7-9	CASSLRGTTSTDTQYF
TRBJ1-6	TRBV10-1	CASRDSFNSPLHF
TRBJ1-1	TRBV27	CASGRQGNTEAFF
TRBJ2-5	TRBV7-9	CASSLARQILETQYF
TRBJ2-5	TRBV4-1	CASARLAGDETQYF
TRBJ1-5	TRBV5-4	CASSWDRDQPQHF
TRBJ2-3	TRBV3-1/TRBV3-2	CASSQGGGEADTQYF
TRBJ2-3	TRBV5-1	CASSFFKGADTQYF
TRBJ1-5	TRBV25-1	CASQGPNQPQHF
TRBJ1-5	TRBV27	CASSVRPGNQPQHF
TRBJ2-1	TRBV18	CASSRDRSYNEQFF
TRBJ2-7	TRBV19	CASSINLRGNEQYF
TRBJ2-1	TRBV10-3	CAISEAGAPYNEQFF
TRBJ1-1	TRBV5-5	CASSLWESGTEAFF
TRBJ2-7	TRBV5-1	CASSRGSGSVEQYF
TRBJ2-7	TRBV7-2	CASSFRGFSYEQYF
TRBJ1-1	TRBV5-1	CASSLEGPPRGAFF
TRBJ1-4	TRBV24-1	CATSDTDPTGINEKLFF
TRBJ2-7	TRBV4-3	CASSQSTGGEYEQYF
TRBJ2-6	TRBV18	CASSSSGGPSGANVLTF
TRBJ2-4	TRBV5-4	CASSLVGTTKNIQYF
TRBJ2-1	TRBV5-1	CASSGGQGVDYNEQFF
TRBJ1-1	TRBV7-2	CASSQVLTREAFF
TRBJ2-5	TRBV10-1	CASSRDSETQYF
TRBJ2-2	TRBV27	CASSLRQGRTGELFF
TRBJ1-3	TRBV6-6	CASNTGGAENTIYF
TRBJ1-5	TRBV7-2	CASSFLPDQPQHF
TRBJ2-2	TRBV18	CASSRMREHTGELFF
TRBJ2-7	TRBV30	CALRRGLAALSYEQYF
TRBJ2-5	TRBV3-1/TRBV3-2	CASRSRTEETQYF
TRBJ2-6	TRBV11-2	CASRAPGQGSSGANVLTF
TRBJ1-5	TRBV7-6	CASSLRGRNQPQHF
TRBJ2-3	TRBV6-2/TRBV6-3	CASSSRTSGGAEDTQYF
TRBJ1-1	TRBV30	CAWSTTGGAEAFF
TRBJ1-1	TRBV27	CASSFRPGMNTEAFF
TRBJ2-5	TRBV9	CASSVVQGGQETQYF
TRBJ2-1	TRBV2	CASNQGGRAKNEQFF
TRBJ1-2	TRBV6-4	CASSDMGLGGYTF
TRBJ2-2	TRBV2	CASKGQGTGELFF
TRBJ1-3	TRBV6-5	CASSYSTGGTRDTIYF
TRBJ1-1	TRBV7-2	CASSYTTNTEAFF
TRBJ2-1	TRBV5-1	CASSSAASGGFNEQFF
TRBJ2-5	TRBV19	CASSIHREGETQYF
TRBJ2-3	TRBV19	CASRARGGGAGTDTQYF
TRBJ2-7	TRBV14	CASSLGLGATYEQYF
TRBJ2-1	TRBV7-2	CASSLELTLSYNEQFF
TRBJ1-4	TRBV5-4	CASSLGGGANEKLFF
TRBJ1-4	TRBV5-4	CASSLRSQQGGEKLFF
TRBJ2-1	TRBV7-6	CASSLMGLAGRNEQFF